This T cell receptor (beta chain) was sequenced during a study of regulatory T cells in long-lasting Graves disease. Notes on this clonotype: Antigen specificity is unknown.

The time point: newly diagnosed GD, antithyroid drugs for less than 3 months. PBMCs provided the RNA from which the TCR library was made. Broader study findings: Patients whose Graves' disease persisted exhibited lower TCR diversity than those newly diagnosed.

Researchers made TCR beta libraries by using iRepertoire HTBI primers and running Arm-PCR on CDR3 regions. TCRdb reprocessed the multiplex PCR reads via MiXCR and lists one record per CDR3 protein. The sample consists of 360,000 or so distinct CDR3 sequences, over 15% of them appearing once. The CDR3 runs to 12 residues. Germline V gene data show CDR1 as GTSNPN and CDR2 as SVGIG (reference sequence). V was clipped by 3 bases and J by 6 bases, with 11 bases between them. The data also belong to a second study, concerning T cells in Graves' hyperthyroidism and ophthalmopathy.

The material was peripheral blood mononuclear cells (PBMCs), obtained at new diagnosis, from a patient treated with antithyroid drugs. The chain carries TRBV30 and TRBJ1-1; D might be TRBD1 (5 bases). The source of this sequence is a man between 40 and 49 years old with Graves disease. In DNA form, the CDR3 reads TGTGCCTGGAGCCGTCCGGGGCCTGAAGCTTTCTTT. Translated, it gives CAWSRPGPEAFF.